Presented here are 6 T cell receptor beta chains from one specimen sequenced in a study of T cell repertoires in cytomegalovirus infection. TCRdb recomputed calls from the reads with MiXCR, one row per CDR3 protein. Among a few hundred thousand distinct CDR3 sequences listed, 9.5% were seen once. The specimen sequenced was PBMCs. These receptors were taken from a human donor in good health (CMV status not recorded). Some clones in this sample may be carry-over from other donors' samples.

This clonotype was recorded many times. This rearrangement joins TRBV20-1 to TRBJ1-5; 7 bases agree with TRBD1. Germline CDR1 DFQATT, CDR2 SNEGSKA (reference sequence). J lost 7 bases, V lost 1 base, and 13 bases had no gene match. The length of the CDR3 is 16 residues. CDR3 protein: CSARAAGGLGGQPQHF. The CDR3 DNA is TGCAGTGCTAGAGCGGCAGGGGGATTGGGTGGGCAGCCCCAGCATTTT.

The V call is TRBV5-6, the J call TRBJ2-6, with D tentatively TRBD2 (6 bases). Germline V lookup: CDR1 SGHDT, CDR2 YYEEEE. This CDR3 region has 17 residues. V lost 3 bases and J lost 0, with 13 bases in between. CDR3 amino acids: CASSYMGGASGANVLTF. The CDR3 coding sequence is TGTGCCAGCAGCTACATGGGGGGAGCCTCTGGGGCCAACGTCCTGACTTTC. Filled out from reference TRBV5-6 and TRBJ2-6, the complete variable domain reads DAGVTQSPTHLIKTRGQQVTLRCSPKSGHDTVSWYQQALGQGPQFIFQYYEEEERQRGNFPDRFSGHQFPNYSSELNVNALLLGDSALYLCASSYMGGASGANVLTFGAGSRLTVL.

V is TRBV7-8 and J is TRBJ1-5, with TRBD1 identical over 8 bases. CDR1 SGHVS and CDR2 FQNEAQ come from the germline V gene. The CDR3 totals 15 residues. V trimming: 3 bases; J trimming: 5 bases; junction bases outside the gene matches: 6. This CDR3 is CASSFRTGRHQPQHF. The CDR3 DNA sequence: TGTGCCAGCAGCTTCCGGACAGGGCGGCATCAGCCCCAGCATTTT.

This clonotype has only a few counts. The V and J genes are TRBV6-2 or TRBV6-3 and TRBJ2-1, with 10 bases lining up with TRBD2. CDR1 is MNHEY and CDR2 is SVGEGT in the germline V gene. This CDR3 is built from 15 residues. After removal of 2 bases from V and 7 bases from J, the junction contained 5 bases not matched to a gene. CDR3 DNA sequence: TGTGCCAGCAGTTACGGGCCTAGCGGGAGAAATGAGCAGTTCTTC. It encodes CASSYGPSGRNEQFF.

This clonotype was detected many times. The rearrangement uses TRBV19 and TRBJ1-2; the D gene is possibly TRBD1 (5 bases). This CDR3 spans 13 amino acids. Germline V gene sequence: CDR1 LNHDA, CDR2 SQIVND (reference sequence). V was cut by 7 bases and J by 4 bases, with 13 bases left in between. Here the CDR3 reads CASKEGTFYGYTF. DNA for the CDR3: TGTGCCAGTAAGGAAGGGACCTTCTATGGCTACACCTTC.

The V call is TRBV12-3 or TRBV12-4, the J call TRBJ1-1, with 8 positions matching TRBD1. The CDR3 is 14 residues long. The trim removed 4 bases at V and 1 base at J, leaving 2 bases unmatched. The CDR3 nucleotides read TGTGCCAGCAGTTATCAGGGGGCGAACACTGAAGCTTTCTTT. The encoded protein is CASSYQGANTEAFF.